This TCR beta chain is from a study of blood T cell repertoires in COVID-19. Study background: Samples taken during acute and convalescent COVID-19 were collected in the United States, Italy and Spain. In each case, the material was cDNA or gDNA derived from T cells, B-cell-depleted T cells, or PBMCs.

Germline-derived CDR1 and CDR2 are KGHSH and LQKENI. The CDR3 has 13 amino acids. V was clipped by 6 bases and J by 9 bases, with 14 bases between them. Under the authors' procedure: Reference gene primer amplification gave nucleated cell count estimates. Method: immunoSEQ multiplex PCR; TCRdb's copy keeps in-frame clones and lacks some. V and J calls and clone size come straight from that table; D and trimming were deduced from the DNA. This sample yields over 110,000 clones, of which 70% to 85% are seen a single time; roughly 3.6% belongs to the top ten. The specimen was peripheral blood. This clonotype was sampled from a man aged 55 to 69 with acute or convalescent COVID-19. The chain combines TRBV18 with TRBJ2-2; D possibly corresponds to TRBD2 (5 bases). The CDR3 DNA follows: TGTGCCAGCTCCCAAAACGAGGGCCGGGAGCTGTTTTTT. Translation gives CASSQNEGRELFF.